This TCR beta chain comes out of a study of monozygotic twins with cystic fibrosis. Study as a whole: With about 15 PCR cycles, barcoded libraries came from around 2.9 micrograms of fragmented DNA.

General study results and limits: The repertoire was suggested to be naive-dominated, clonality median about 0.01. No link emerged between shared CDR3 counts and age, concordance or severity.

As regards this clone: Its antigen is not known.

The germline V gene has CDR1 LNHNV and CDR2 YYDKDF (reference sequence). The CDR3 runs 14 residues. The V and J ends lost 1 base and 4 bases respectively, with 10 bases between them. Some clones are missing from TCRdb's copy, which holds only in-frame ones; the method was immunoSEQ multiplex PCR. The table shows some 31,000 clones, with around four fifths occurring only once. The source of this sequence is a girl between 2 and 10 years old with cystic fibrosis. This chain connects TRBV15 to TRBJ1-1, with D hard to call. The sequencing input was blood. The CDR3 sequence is CATSRVRAATEAFF. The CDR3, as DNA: TGTGCCACCAGCAGAGTGAGGGCGGCCACTGAAGCTTTCTTT. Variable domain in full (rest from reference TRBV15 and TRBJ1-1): DAMVIQNPRYQVTQFGKPVTLSCSQTLNHNVMYWYQQKSSQAPKLLFHYYDKDFNNEADTPDNFQSRRPNTSFCFLDIRSPGLGDTAMYLCATSRVRAATEAFFGQGTRLTVV.